What follows is one T cell receptor (beta chain) and its context. Enrollment of patients from Seattle took place during active infection, with longitudinal follow-up. The data are from a study of blood T cell repertoires in COVID-19. Across the study: Samples taken during acute and convalescent COVID-19 were collected in the United States, Italy and Spain. Nucleic acid was either cDNA or gDNA, and it came from T cells, B-cell-depleted T cells, or PBMCs.

The CDR3 has 15 amino acids. Germline values: CDR1 MRHNA, CDR2 SNTAGT. V lost 0 bases to trimming and J lost 8 bases, with 14 bases between them. TCRdb keeps only in-frame clones here, not all; method: immunoSEQ multiplex PCR. This sample has approximately 200,000 clones, with about 81% found just once. Material for sequencing was peripheral blood. This receptor was taken from a woman of 80 years or more with COVID-19, enrolled during active disease. The genes are TRBV6-4 and TRBJ2-1, with D perhaps TRBD2 (6 bases). The CDR3 is CASSDSGGSGDEQFF. The DNA of the CDR3 is TGTGCCAGCAGTGACTCCGGAGGGTCCGGGGATGAGCAGTTCTTC.